Reported below is one T cell receptor beta chain. The data belong to a study of control samples from healthy donors and cancer patients. V dropped 6 bases and J dropped 3; count of bases not matched to a gene: 2. Per the germline V gene, CDR1 is LGHDT and CDR2 is YNNKEL (reference sequence). The CDR3 runs to 12 residues. Profiled with immunoSEQ multiplex PCR; TCRdb holds only in-frame clones, not every one. This table has approximately 150,000 clones, roughly 95% appearing once. Sequenced sample: blood. The receptor was derived from a woman in her twenties or thirties in good health. The rearrangement uses TRBV3-1 (or the pseudogene TRBV3-2) and TRBJ2-7, with 7 nucleotides matching TRBD2. The CDR3 DNA sequence: TGTGCCAGCAGGCGGGGGAACTACGAGCAGTACTTC. Residues: CASRRGNYEQYF.